This TCR beta chain was profiled in a study of CD8+ T cells in alopecia areata. Study-wide results and limits: Affected lesional scalp, above all in alopecia totalis/universalis, was more clonal than normal scalp.

This CDR3 spans 11 amino acids. V shed 5 bases and J shed 2 bases, with 4 bases lying between them. The germline V gene has CDR1 SEHNR and CDR2 FQNEAQ (reference sequence). The sequencing template was cDNA reverse transcribed from extracted RNA. Clones were sequenced by immunoSEQ multiplex PCR, and TCRdb holds only the in-frame ones, with some missing. This repertoire shows tens of thousands of clones, roughly 53% found once; its top ten account for under 40%. Regarding this clone: Its antigen remains unidentified.

The clonotype comes from a human donor with alopecia areata. What was sequenced was NKG2D-high CD8+ T cells sorted from blood. The chain uses TRBV7-9 and TRBJ2-7; no clear D. The CDR3 bases are TGTGCCAGCAGCGATACCTACGAGCAGTACTTC. It specifies CASSDTYEQYF.